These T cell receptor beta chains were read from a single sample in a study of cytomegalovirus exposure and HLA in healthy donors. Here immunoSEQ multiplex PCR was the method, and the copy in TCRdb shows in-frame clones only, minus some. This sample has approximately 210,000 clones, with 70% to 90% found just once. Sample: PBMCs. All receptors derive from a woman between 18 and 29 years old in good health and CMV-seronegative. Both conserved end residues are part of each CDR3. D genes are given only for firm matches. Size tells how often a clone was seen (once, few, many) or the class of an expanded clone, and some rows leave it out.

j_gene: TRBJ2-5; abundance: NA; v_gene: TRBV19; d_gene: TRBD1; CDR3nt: TGTGCCAGTAGTCCAGGGGACAGGCGGACCCAAGAGACCCAGTACTTC; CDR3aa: CASSPGDRRTQETQYF
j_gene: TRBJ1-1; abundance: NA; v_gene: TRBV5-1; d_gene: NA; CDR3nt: TGCGCCAGCAGCTTGGTCCCAGGAGGGAACACTGAAGCTTTCTTT; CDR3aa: CASSLVPGGNTEAFF
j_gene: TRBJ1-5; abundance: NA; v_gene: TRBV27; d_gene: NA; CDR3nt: TGTGCCAGCAGTATTAGTCCTAATCAGCCCCAGCATTTT; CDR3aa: CASSISPNQPQHF
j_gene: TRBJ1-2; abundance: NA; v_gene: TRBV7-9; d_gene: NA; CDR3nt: TGTGCCAGCAGCTTAGGTCCAGGGTCCCTTAATTACTATGGCTACACCTTC; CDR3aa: CASSLGPGSLNYYGYTF
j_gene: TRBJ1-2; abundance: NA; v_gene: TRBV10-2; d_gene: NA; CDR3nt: TGCGCCAGCTGGAGGGGACGTGGCTATGGCTACACCTTC; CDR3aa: CASWRGRGYGYTF
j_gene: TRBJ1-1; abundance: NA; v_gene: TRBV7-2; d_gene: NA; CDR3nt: TGTGCCAGCAGCACAACCAGGGTGAACACTGAAGCTTTCTTT; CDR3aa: CASSTTRVNTEAFF
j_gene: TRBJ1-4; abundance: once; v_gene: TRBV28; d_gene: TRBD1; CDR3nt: TGTGCCAGCAGTATCCCCGGGACAGTCAATGAAAAACTGTTTTTT; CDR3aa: CASSIPGTVNEKLFF
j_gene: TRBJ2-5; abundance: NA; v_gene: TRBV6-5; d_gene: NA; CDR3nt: TGTGCCAGCAGTCTGACAGTGAGGGAGACCCAGTACTTC; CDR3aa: CASSLTVRETQYF
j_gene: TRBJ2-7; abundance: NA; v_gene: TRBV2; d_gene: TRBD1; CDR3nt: TGTGCCAGCAGGGGACAGACCTCCTACGAGCAGTACTTC; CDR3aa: CASRGQTSYEQYF
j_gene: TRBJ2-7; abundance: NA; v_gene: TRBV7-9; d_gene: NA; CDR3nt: TGTGCCAGCGATTACGGGGACATCTCCTACGAGCAGTACTTC; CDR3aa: CASDYGDISYEQYF
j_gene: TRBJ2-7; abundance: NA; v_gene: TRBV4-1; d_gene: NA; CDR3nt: TGCGCCAGCAGCCTTACTCAAAATGAGGGGGGGGAGCAGTACTTC; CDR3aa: CASSLTQNEGGEQYF
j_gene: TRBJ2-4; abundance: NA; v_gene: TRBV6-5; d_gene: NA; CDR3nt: TGTGCCAGCAGCCAAGGTGGAGTTCAGTACTTC; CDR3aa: CASSQGGVQYF
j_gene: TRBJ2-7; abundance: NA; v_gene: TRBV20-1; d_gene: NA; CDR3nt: TGCAGTGTCCGGACAGCCTACGAGCAGTACTTC; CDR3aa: CSVRTAYEQYF
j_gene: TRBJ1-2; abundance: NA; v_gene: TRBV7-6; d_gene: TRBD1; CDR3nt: TGTGCCAGCAGCTTCACAGGGGCGCAGGGCTACACCTTC; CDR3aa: CASSFTGAQGYTF
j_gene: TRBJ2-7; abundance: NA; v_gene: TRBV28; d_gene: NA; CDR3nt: TGTGCCAGCAGACCGACTGGCTACGAGCAGTACTTC; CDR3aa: CASRPTGYEQYF
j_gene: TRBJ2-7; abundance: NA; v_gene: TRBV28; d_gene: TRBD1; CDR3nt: TGTGCCAGCAGGGGTCCGGGACAGGGTTCCTACGAGCAGTACTTC; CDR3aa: CASRGPGQGSYEQYF
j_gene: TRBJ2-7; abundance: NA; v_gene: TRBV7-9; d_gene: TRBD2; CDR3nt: TGTGCCAGCAGCTCCGGACTAGCGGGCTACGAGCAGTACTTC; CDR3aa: CASSSGLAGYEQYF